This T cell receptor (beta chain) was captured by sequencing in a study of cytomegalovirus exposure and HLA in healthy donors (dated by TCRdb to about 2017). Context from the whole study: According to an earlier analysis of a few hundred of the donors, roughly 180 million T cells yielded roughly 100 million unique TCR beta sequences and less than 300 Gb of sequence data. Roughly 300 gigabases of sequencing data and approximately 91 million unique TCR sequences made up an early release that covered over 550 HLA-typed donors. Of the roughly 410 genotyped donors, 65% to 90% were placed in the genetic ancestry cluster associated with self-reported Caucasian donors. The study aimed to test whether signatures of past pathogen exposure could be identified by cataloging public T cell receptors. The study profiled the T cell repertoires of hundreds of subjects by immunosequencing and related them to cytomegalovirus serostatus. A separate validation cohort of 100 to 150 different subjects was used in addition to the 666-subject first cohort. The study combined high-throughput TCR immunosequencing, statistical association of individual TCRs with disease status, and machine learning to predict cytomegalovirus infection status. A later analysis re-examined previously published TCR beta repertoires from roughly 720 donors and added high-resolution HLA genotyping to investigate patterns of TCR occurrence. Rather than using new phenotypic data, the later analysis identified candidate immune exposures from TCR beta sequences and from how often those sequences occurred across donors. An earlier analysis of approximately 500 of the donors applied high-throughput TCR beta sequencing to assess whether each TCR beta V gene segment acted as functional or pseudogenic. Alongside the repertoire data, information on donor age, sex, ethnicity and CMV serostatus was compiled. A later genetic analysis took genome-wide SNP genotypes for about 55% of the roughly 670 donors and used that subset as a discovery cohort. All discovery cohort repertoires had been generated using a single sequencing platform. Both class I and class II loci were covered by HLA typing, at four-digit resolution. Typing coverage differed by locus: A, B, C, DRB1 and DQB1 were typed in roughly 629-630 donors, DQA1 in 500 to 550, DPA1 in 600 to 610, and DPB1 in 472. About five DR-DQ haplotypes were treated as single units for association and clustering because of strong linkage in the cohort. On average, roughly 250,000 unique TCR beta nucleotide sequences were sequenced per donor among some 420 genotyped donors of the cohort, with roughly 18% of those sequences being non-productive. Overall study results and their limits: A cluster of highly shared sequence variants was judged likely to be a technical artifact of the sequencing pipeline. According to a later analysis, TCR association rates differed among HLA loci, with DRB1 alleles showing the most associated TCRs and HLA-C alleles showing the fewest. Broadly in line with IMGT annotations, most TCR beta V segments showed up in productive rearrangements about 87% or about 30% of the time in an earlier analysis of about 500 of the donors. Roughly uniform sequencing depth across donors was assumed in presence/absence analyses, although this assumption may not hold. In a later analysis, HLA-associated TCR beta chains were found to be more clonally expanded and to have lower generation probabilities than equally common non-associated chains. While some public TCRs were present in many individuals, most TCR sequences turned up only very rarely across donors. According to a later analysis, most CMV-associated TCR beta chains appeared to be HLA-restricted, and the HLA associations seemed to be driven largely by CMV exposure. Correlated functional status among segregating V segments might be attributable to linkage disequilibrium, but an unknown experimental factor could not be ruled out. The only immune exposure information available for the cohort was CMV serostatus. Some IMGT-functional V segments, including TRBV6-2 and TRBV6-3, could not be distinguished by the 87-base-pair reads and were therefore excluded. The classifier was reported to diagnose cytomegalovirus status with high specificity and sensitivity in both the original and validation cohorts. V-gene and J-gene trimming of TCR beta chains was associated with a missense DCLRE1C variant in a later genetic analysis, and the association was replicated in an independent cohort. Only TCR beta chains were sequenced in this cohort, and the absence of alpha or paired-chain data limited detectable features. A further reported finding was that TCR beta sequences accurately predicted the HLA-A and HLA-B alleles for most subjects in the first cohort. Because counts were too low, about 17 rarely observed V segments, including chromosome 9 orphons, were excluded from the earlier analysis of 587 of the donors. In the study, around 160 TCR beta chains were listed as associated with cytomegalovirus. A few of the identified cytomegalovirus-associated TCR beta chains were confirmed in vitro to be specific for cytomegalovirus antigens. A later analysis associated 16,951 TCR beta sequences with specific HLA alleles at a false discovery rate of 0.05. Assigning TCR associations to individual alleles was difficult when HLA alleles, especially DR and DQ, strongly co-occurred. A later analysis reported that several top co-occurrence clusters appeared linked to parvovirus B19, influenza, CMV and Epstein-Barr virus. The authors suggested that the approach could potentially be generalized to other disease states and immunological phenotypes. In a later genetic analysis, fewer N-insertions in productive TCRs were reported among donors in an Asian-associated ancestry cluster than the roughly 700-donor mean. Because HLA typing was missing for some donors at each locus, association tests included only the typed subset.

The receptor library was made with the immunoSEQ multiplex PCR assay. The multiplex PCR relied on a mix of 60 forward primers for TCR Vbeta segments and 13 reverse primers for TCR Jbeta segments. The CDR3 region of rearranged TCR beta genes was amplified from genomic DNA with a multiplex PCR assay. The amplified TCR beta libraries were sequenced on the Illumina HiSeq System as 87-base-pair reads. In the authors' own workflow: In a later analysis, some 80 million unique TCR beta chains were counted across the approximately 670 repertoires, and roughly 11 million of these chains were shared by at least two donors. A nearest-neighbor algorithm error-corrected the raw reads and collapsed the reads into unique sequences, merging closely related sequences to remove PCR and sequencing errors. CDR3 sequences were aligned to IMGT reference sequences to assign V, D and J gene segments. For a sequence to be retained, a match of at least six nucleotides to both a V gene segment and a J gene segment was required. Rearrangements were classified as productive when the CDR3 lacked stop codons and remained in frame with V and J, and all other rearrangements were classified as non-productive. Following IMGT convention, CDR3 was defined as the stretch from the second conserved V-encoded cysteine up to the conserved J-encoded phenylalanine. Sequences without an unambiguous match to a single V gene segment were excluded from the earlier analysis of approximately 560 of the donors. In an earlier analysis of approximately 590 of the donors, V segments were called functional above 56.7% productive rearrangements and were called segregating when the between-donor standard deviation exceeded 5%. A statistical classification framework was built to diagnose cytomegalovirus status from the catalog of TCR beta chain sequences. In a later analysis, V and J genes were assigned by comparing TCR nucleotide sequences against IMGT/GENE-DB human TR gene sequences. A later analysis assigned CDR3 sequences and most-parsimonious VDJ recombination scenarios with the TCRdist pipeline. In a later analysis, each TCR beta chain was defined by its CDR3 amino acid sequence together with its V-gene family, and reads lacking a unique V-gene family were excluded. As a way to deal with suspected cross-contamination and a sequencing artifact, a later analysis dropped nearly 600 nucleotide sequences that were highly shared and had low generation probability. A later analysis calculated a clonal expansion index for each public chain from normalized within-repertoire ranks of inferred template counts. In a later analysis, generation probabilities were computed using a VDJ recombination model fitted to out-of-frame rearrangements, and the results were checked against IGoR. In a later analysis, TCR-TCR, TCR-HLA and TCR-CMV co-occurrence was scored with hypergeometric tests, and a repertoire-size bias correction was applied to TCR pairs. False discovery rates were estimated in a later analysis by permuting HLA or CMV assignments 20 times. In a later analysis, co-occurring TCRs were grouped using DBSCAN, and TCRdist sequence similarity was added for clustering within HLA-allele-positive subsets. Repertoires with fewer than 30,000 or more than 120,000 public chains were left out of co-occurrence clustering, as were about five repertoires with anomalous nucleotide sharing. Here the immuneACCESS table is served through TCRdb, limited to in-frame sequences with V and J called. Missing clones are a known gap in these copies; in checked studies unresolved V genes cover under half, and the rest lacks a known reason. V and J calls and clone size are those listed in that table; D and trimming were worked out from the DNA. Here the sample has approximately 150,000 clones; about four fifths occur a single time. The ten biggest clones cover roughly 4% of the sample.

The CDR3, from cysteine to phenylalanine, totals 15 residues. Only the CDR3 portion is preserved as DNA: 45 bases, with reading frame beginning at the first base. The junction shows trimming of 1 base on V and 7 bases on J, plus 14 bases between the germline ends. CDR1 and CDR2 were assigned from the germline V gene (reference sequence) as LNHDA and SQIVND. Comment on this clone: The clone's antigen remains unknown. No base-level quality is on record; no much larger clone is a single base apart.

The cohort comprised 710 or so healthy bone marrow donors. At the time of sampling, every cohort member was nominally healthy, though immune exposures that went unrecorded were likely present. The donor tested CMV seropositive and was one of the 289 seropositive cohort members. Every donor gave a peripheral blood sample, and the peripheral blood mononuclear cells from that sample were used for TCR beta sequencing. Genomic DNA was extracted from the blood cell samples with the Qiagen DNeasy Blood Extraction Kit. The sample consisted of PBMCs. The chain joins TRBV19 to TRBJ1-5; no confident D gene assignment can be made. This receptor was identified in a woman in her thirties or forties in good health and CMV-seropositive. The CDR3 is CASSIGQIKSQPQHF. The DNA sequence follows: TGTGCCAGTAGTATAGGTCAGATAAAATCGCAGCCCCAGCATTTT.